Below are 18 T cell receptor beta chains sequenced from a single sample in a study of identical twins. Each CDR3 protein gets one entry after TCRdb re-called the 5' RACE reads with MiXCR. Among about 480,000 distinct CDR3 sequences listed, 13% to 15% were seen once. The same data also contributed to another study, on yellow fever vaccine responses in identical twins.

The sequenced sample was CD4+ T cells sorted from blood. The receptor source for this set is a woman between 18 and 30 years old in good health.

This clonotype occurred a few times. This chain connects TRBV6-4 to TRBJ2-3; 9 bases line up with TRBD1. CDR1 is MRHNA and CDR2 is SNTAGT in the germline V gene. The CDR3 consists of 17 residues. The V and J ends lost 1 base and 1 base, in that order; junction bases with no gene match: 6. The CDR3 spells CASSDFVQGAGTDTQYF. DNA for the CDR3: TGTGCCAGCAGTGACTTCGTACAGGGGGCTGGCACAGATACGCAGTATTTT.

This clonotype appeared a few times. The CDR3: CASSVEPGARTEAFF. In nucleotides, the CDR3 is TGTGCCAGCAGCGTAGAACCGGGGGCGAGGACTGAAGCTTTCTTT. This chain joins TRBV9 and TRBJ1-1; D might be TRBD1 (6 bases). The V end lost 0 bases, the J end lost 5 bases, and 14 bases lay between the germline ends. Germline lookup yields CDR1 SGDLS and CDR2 YYNGEE. CDR3 length: 15 amino acids.

This clonotype was observed many times. The chain combines TRBV4-2 with TRBJ2-3; TRBD2 aligns across 10 bases. Germline assignment: CDR1 LGHNA and CDR2 YNFKEQ. The ends lost 5 bases at V and 2 bases at J; junction bases unmatched: 4. CDR3 length: 15 residues. The CDR3 loop reads CASSESGGATDTQYF. The CDR3 DNA follows: TGTGCCAGCAGCGAAAGCGGGGGGGCCACAGATACGCAGTATTTT.

The chain carries TRBV7-9 and TRBJ2-1; TRBD2 is a possible D gene (5 bases). V gave up 7 bases and J gave up 7 bases, with 14 bases separating them. Germline CDR1 reads SEHNR; CDR2 reads FQNEAQ (reference sequence). The CDR3 has 13 residues. In DNA, the CDR3 is TGTGCCAGCACCTTCTCGGGAAGGAATGAGCAGTTCTTC. Encoded protein: CASTFSGRNEQFF.

This clonotype occurred many times. The chain couples TRBV11-2 to TRBJ1-6; D remains ambiguous. CDR3 size: 14 residues. Germline assignment: CDR1 SGHAT and CDR2 FQNNGV. The V gene lost 0 bases and the J gene lost 6 bases, with 6 bases spanning the gap. As DNA, the CDR3 is TGTGCCAGCAGCTTAGACAGTTCTAATTCACCCCTCCACTTT. This encodes CASSLDSSNSPLHF.

This clonotype was seen ten or more times. The chain couples TRBV15 to TRBJ1-6; 7 bases map to TRBD1. Germline CDR1 and CDR2: LNHNV and YYDKDF (reference sequence). The CDR3 runs 15 residues. The V segment lost 5 bases and the J segment 6 bases; nucleotides outside the gene matches: 7. The CDR3 DNA sequence: TGTGCCACCAGCGCCTGGGACAGAACTAATTCACCCCTCCACTTT. Protein sequence: CATSAWDRTNSPLHF.

This chain links TRBV5-1 with TRBJ2-3; 7 nucleotides line up with TRBD1. CDR1 is SGHRS, CDR2 YFSETQ, per germline. CDR3 size: 14 residues. Unmatched junction bases numbered 3, after V lost 1 base and J lost 4 bases. The CDR3 DNA reads as TGCGCCAGCAGCTTGAAGGGGGCGGCAGATACGCAGTATTTT. This gives the protein CASSLKGAADTQYF.

The chain uses TRBV7-2 and TRBJ2-7; possibly TRBD1 for D (5 bases). This CDR3 has 14 residues. Germline V CDR1 and CDR2: SGHTA, FQGNSA. V lost 1 base, J lost 3 bases, and 10 bases lay in between. The CDR3 DNA follows: TGTGCCAGCAGCTTAGGCAGGGCCCTCTACGAGCAGTACTTC. Translated: CASSLGRALYEQYF.

This clonotype was seen a few times. The chain uses TRBV20-1 and TRBJ2-4; TRBD1 might be the D (6 bases). The CDR3 runs to 13 residues. Germline values: CDR1 DFQATT, CDR2 SNEGSKA (reference sequence). Trimming stripped 4 bases from V and 2 bases from J, with 9 bases between. In nucleotides, the CDR3 is TGCAGTGCTAAAAGGGGGACCAAAAACATTCAGTACTTC. This codes for CSAKRGTKNIQYF.

This clonotype was observed at least ten times. The chain uses TRBV12-3 or TRBV12-4 and TRBJ2-3; 15 nucleotides align to TRBD2. V lost 2 bases, J lost 6 bases, and 3 bases stayed unmatched. The CDR3 totals 16 residues. CDR3 bases: TGTGCCAGCAGTTTATATGGGACTAGCGGGAGGGATACGCAGTATTTT. It is translated as CASSLYGTSGRDTQYF.

The rearrangement joins TRBV5-8 to TRBJ2-2, with a tentative D call TRBD2 (5 bases). CDR1 and CDR2 (germline): SGHTS, YDEGEE. V lost 0 bases and J lost 2, with 14 bases in between. The CDR3 is 17 amino acids. In DNA form, the CDR3 reads TGTGCCAGCAGCTTGGAAGGCGGAGGCTTTAACACCGGGGAGCTGTTTTTT. Translation gives CASSLEGGGFNTGELFF.

The rearrangement links TRBV15 to TRBJ1-1; TRBD1 is a possible D gene (5 bases). CDR1 and CDR2 (germline): LNHNV, YYDKDF (reference sequence). This CDR3 is 16 amino acids long. The V end lost 1 base, the J end lost 1 base, and 13 bases lay between the germline ends. The CDR3, as DNA: TGTGCCACCAGCAGAGGTTTCGACAGACAGAACACTGAAGCTTTCTTT. Amino acids: CATSRGFDRQNTEAFF.

V and J are TRBV3-1 and TRBJ2-2; TRBD1 matches 8 bases. The CDR3 length is 16 residues. V lost 4 bases and J lost 7; bases outside the gene matches: 11. The germline CDR1 and CDR2 sequences are LGHDT and YNNKEL (reference sequence). The CDR3 DNA follows: TGTGCCAGCAGCCCCCGGAGACAGGGGTTCGTCGGGGAGCTGTTTTTT. Its protein is CASSPRRQGFVGELFF.

DNA for the CDR3: TGTGCCAGCAGCCAACCGATGACAGGTACCGGAGATACGCAGTATTTT. Protein sequence: CASSQPMTGTGDTQYF. V gene TRBV6-2 or TRBV6-3 combines with J gene TRBJ2-3; D is perhaps TRBD1 (6 bases). The germline CDR1 and CDR2 sequences are MNHEY and SVGEGT. This CDR3 contains 16 residues. Trimming shortened V by 6 bases and J by 5 bases, and 21 bases separated the two germline ends.

The chain has TRBV11-3 and TRBJ2-3; the D gene is possibly TRBD2 (5 bases). Germline CDR1 and CDR2: SGHNT and YENEEA. CDR3 length: 13 amino acids. V lost 1 base and J lost 7, with 9 bases in between. CDR3 amino acids: CASSLGGPNTQYF. For the CDR3, the DNA is TGTGCCAGCAGCTTAGGCGGGCCTAATACGCAGTATTTT.

This clonotype showed up many times. This sequence joins TRBV12-3 or TRBV12-4 and TRBJ2-3; either TRBD1 or TRBD2 may fit D (5 bases each). This CDR3 has 15 amino acids. Trimming removed 3 bases from V and 1 base from J, with 11 bases in between. The CDR3 region has the DNA TGTGCCAGCAGTTTTGGGGGATTAGGCACAGATACGCAGTATTTT. This gives the protein CASSFGGLGTDTQYF.

This clonotype turned up a few times. This chain joins TRBV7-8 and TRBJ2-7; 10 nucleotides agree with TRBD1. Trimming removed 4 bases from V and 6 bases from J; junction bases left unmatched: 6. Germline V gene sequence: CDR1 SGHVS, CDR2 FQNEAQ. The CDR3 spans 14 residues. The DNA for the CDR3 is TGTGCCAGCAGCTCTGGGACAGGGGTGGGCGAGCAGTACTTC. Translating gives CASSSGTGVGEQYF.

V and J are TRBV15 and TRBJ2-7; the match to TRBD2 covers 7 bases. Germline V gene data show CDR1 as LNHNV and CDR2 as YYDKDF (reference sequence). The CDR3 totals 16 residues. The junction had 6 bases not matched to a gene; V was cut back by 1 base and J by 0 bases. The CDR3: CATSRVASGSSYEQYF. CDR3 coding DNA: TGTGCCACCAGCAGAGTGGCTAGCGGTAGCTCCTACGAGCAGTACTTC. The full variable domain, completed using reference TRBV15 and TRBJ2-7, is DAMVIQNPRYQVTQFGKPVTLSCSQTLNHNVMYWYQQKSSQAPKLLFHYYDKDFNNEADTPDNFQSRRPNTSFCFLDIRSPGLGDTAMYLCATSRVASGSSYEQYFGPGTRLTVT.